The 8 T cell receptor beta chains in this list originate from one sample, sequenced in a study of CD8 T cells in Susac syndrome. With random hexamers, roughly 0.45 to 1 ug RNA was reverse transcribed. MiXCR, run by TCRdb on the immunoSEQ multiplex PCR reads, gives a single entry per CDR3 protein. The sample holds approximately 120,000 distinct CDR3 sequences, about 95% seen once. Sequenced input: CD4+ T cells from PBMCs. The source of these receptors is a human donor in good health.

The V gene is TRBV5-6, the J gene TRBJ1-5; TRBD1 aligns across 8 bases. Germline V CDR1 and CDR2: SGHDT, YYEEEE. The CDR3 is 15 amino acids. The V segment lost 4 bases and the J segment 2 bases; nucleotides outside the gene matches: 5. The CDR3 is CASSVGQGGNQPQHF. DNA of the CDR3: TGTGCCAGCAGCGTTGGACAGGGCGGCAATCAGCCCCAGCATTTT.

About this clonotype itself: An end of the junction does not agree with germline; a read error may underlie this. V is TRBV13 and J is TRBJ2-7; 12 bases fit TRBD2. Germline assignment: CDR1 PRHDT and CDR2 FYEKMQ (reference sequence). This CDR3 has 14 residues. The CDR3, as DNA: TGTGCCAGCAGCCGCCCCGTGACTAGCGGGAGAAGGGACTTC. Translated, it gives CASSRPVTSGRRDF.

The chain links TRBV4-3 to TRBJ2-1; 13 bases line up with TRBD2. The CDR3 has 17 amino acids. J gave up 8 bases and V 0 bases, and 7 bases lay outside the gene matches. Germline loops: CDR1 LGHNA, CDR2 YSLEER. The DNA for the CDR3 is TGCGCCAGCAGCCAAGAGGGACTAGCGGGGAGAAGTTATGAGCAGTTCTTC. It translates to CASSQEGLAGRSYEQFF.

The DNA of the CDR3 is TGCAGCGTTTATAGGGGGACAGGGGGAAATGAGCAGTACTTC. Amino acid sequence: CSVYRGTGGNEQYF. This chain uses TRBV29-1 with TRBJ2-7; 11 bases match TRBD1. Germline V gives CDR1 SQVTM, CDR2 ANQGSEA. The trim removed 5 bases at V and 7 bases at J, leaving 10 bases unmatched. This CDR3 has 14 amino acids.

The rearrangement joins TRBV29-1 to TRBJ1-5, with a tentative D call TRBD1 (5 bases). This CDR3 comprises 13 residues. The ends were cut back, 7 bases at V and 4 bases at J, with 14 bases in the middle. In germline, CDR1 is SQVTM, CDR2 ANQGSEA. The CDR3 reads CSAGSDLNQPQHF. The CDR3 coding sequence is TGCAGCGCAGGGAGTGATCTTAATCAGCCCCAGCATTTT.

This chain joins TRBV12-3 or TRBV12-4 and TRBJ2-2; perhaps D is TRBD1 or TRBD2 (5 bases each). Trimming took off 1 base at V and 1 base at J, with 13 bases between the two ends. The CDR3 is 17 amino acids. The CDR3 DNA reads as TGTGCCAGCAGTTTAGGGGGGTCGACCCTGAACACCGGGGAGCTGTTTTTT. It translates to CASSLGGSTLNTGELFF.

The CDR3 coding sequence is TGCGCCAGCAGCTCTAACAGCGGGGGGGCATACAATGAGCAGTTCTTC. It specifies CASSSNSGGAYNEQFF. The chain combines TRBV5-1 with TRBJ2-1; the match to TRBD2 covers 10 bases. CDR1 is SGHRS, CDR2 YFSETQ, per germline. The CDR3 length is 16 residues. V shed 3 bases and J 4 bases; nucleotides not matched to a gene: 7.

The genes are TRBV5-4 and TRBJ2-3; D unresolved. The germline V gene has CDR1 SGHNT and CDR2 YYREEE (reference sequence). Trimming cost V 3 bases and J 2 bases, with 7 bases left between them. There are 13 residues in the CDR3. The CDR3 sequence is CASSWDNTDTQYF. CDR3 nucleotide sequence: TGTGCCAGCAGCTGGGATAACACAGATACGCAGTATTTT.